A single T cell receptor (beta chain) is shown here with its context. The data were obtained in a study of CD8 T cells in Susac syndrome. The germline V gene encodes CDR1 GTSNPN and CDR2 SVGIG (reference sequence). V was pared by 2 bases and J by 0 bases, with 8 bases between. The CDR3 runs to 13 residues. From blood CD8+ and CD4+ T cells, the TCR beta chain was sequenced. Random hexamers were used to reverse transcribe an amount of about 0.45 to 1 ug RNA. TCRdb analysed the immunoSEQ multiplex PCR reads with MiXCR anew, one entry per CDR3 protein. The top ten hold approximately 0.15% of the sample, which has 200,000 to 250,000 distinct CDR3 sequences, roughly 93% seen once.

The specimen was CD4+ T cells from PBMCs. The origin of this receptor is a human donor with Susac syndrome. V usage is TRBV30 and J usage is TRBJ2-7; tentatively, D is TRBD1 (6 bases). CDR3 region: CAWSRGFSYEQYF. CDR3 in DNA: TGTGCCTGGAGTAGGGGGTTCTCCTACGAGCAGTACTTC.